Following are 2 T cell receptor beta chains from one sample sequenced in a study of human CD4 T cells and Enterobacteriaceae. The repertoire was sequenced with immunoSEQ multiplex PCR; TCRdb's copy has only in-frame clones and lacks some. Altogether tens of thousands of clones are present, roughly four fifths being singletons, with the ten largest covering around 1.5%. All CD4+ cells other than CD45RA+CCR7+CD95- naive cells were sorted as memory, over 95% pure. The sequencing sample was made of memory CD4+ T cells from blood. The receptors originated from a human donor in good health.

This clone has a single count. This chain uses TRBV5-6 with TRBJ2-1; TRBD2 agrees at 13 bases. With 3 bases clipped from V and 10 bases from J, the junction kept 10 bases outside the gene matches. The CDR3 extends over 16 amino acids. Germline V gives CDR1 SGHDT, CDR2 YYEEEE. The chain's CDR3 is CASSSTGLAGFWEQFF. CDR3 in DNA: TGTGCCAGCAGCTCAACGGGACTAGCGGGATTTTGGGAGCAGTTCTTC.

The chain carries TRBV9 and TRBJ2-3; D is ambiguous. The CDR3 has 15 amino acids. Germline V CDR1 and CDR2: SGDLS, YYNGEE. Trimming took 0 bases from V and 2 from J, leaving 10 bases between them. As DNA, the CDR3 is TGTGCCAGCAGCGTAGCTCCCCAACCCACAGATACGCAGTATTTT. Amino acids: CASSVAPQPTDTQYF.